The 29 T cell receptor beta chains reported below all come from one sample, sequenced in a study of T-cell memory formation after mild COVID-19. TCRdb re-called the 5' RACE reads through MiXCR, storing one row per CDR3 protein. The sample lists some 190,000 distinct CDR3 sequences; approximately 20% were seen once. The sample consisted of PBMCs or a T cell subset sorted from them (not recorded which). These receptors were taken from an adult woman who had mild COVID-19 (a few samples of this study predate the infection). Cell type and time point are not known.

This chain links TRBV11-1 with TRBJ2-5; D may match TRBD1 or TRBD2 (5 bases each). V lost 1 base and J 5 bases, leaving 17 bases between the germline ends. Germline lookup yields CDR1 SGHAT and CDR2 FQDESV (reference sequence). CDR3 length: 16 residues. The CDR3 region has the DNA TGTGCCAGCAGCTTAGAAGCGGATGGGGCGAGGGAGACCCAGTACTTC. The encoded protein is CASSLEADGARETQYF.

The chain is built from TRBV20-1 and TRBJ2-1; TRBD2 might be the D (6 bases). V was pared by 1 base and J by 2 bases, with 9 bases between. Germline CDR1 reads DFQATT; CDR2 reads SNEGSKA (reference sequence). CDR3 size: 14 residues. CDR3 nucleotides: TGCAGTGCTAGAGGACTAGACCCCTACAATGAGCAGTTCTTC. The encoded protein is CSARGLDPYNEQFF.

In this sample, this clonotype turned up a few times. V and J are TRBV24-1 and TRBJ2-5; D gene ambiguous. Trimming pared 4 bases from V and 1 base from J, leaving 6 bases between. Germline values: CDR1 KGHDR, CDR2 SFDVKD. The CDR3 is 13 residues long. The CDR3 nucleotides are TGTGCCACCAGTGAGGGCAGCCAAGAGACCCAGTACTTC. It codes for CATSEGSQETQYF.

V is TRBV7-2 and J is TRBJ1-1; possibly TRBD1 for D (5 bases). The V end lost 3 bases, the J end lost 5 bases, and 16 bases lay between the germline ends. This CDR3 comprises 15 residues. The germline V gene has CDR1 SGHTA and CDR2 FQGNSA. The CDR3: CASSFHRKGATEAFF. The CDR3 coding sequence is TGTGCCAGCAGCTTCCACAGGAAAGGGGCAACTGAAGCTTTCTTT.

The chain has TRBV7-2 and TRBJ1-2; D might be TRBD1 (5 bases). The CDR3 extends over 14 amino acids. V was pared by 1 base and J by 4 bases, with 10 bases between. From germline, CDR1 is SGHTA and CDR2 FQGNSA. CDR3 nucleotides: TGTGCCAGCAGCTTAGTAGGGGCGAGCTATGGCTACACCTTC. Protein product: CASSLVGASYGYTF. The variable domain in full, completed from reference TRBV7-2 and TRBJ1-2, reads GAGVSQSPSNKVTEKGKDVELRCDPISGHTALYWYRQSLGQGLEFLIYFQGNSAPDKSGLPSDRFSAERTGGSVSTLTIQRTQQEDSAVYLCASSLVGASYGYTFGSGTRLTVV.

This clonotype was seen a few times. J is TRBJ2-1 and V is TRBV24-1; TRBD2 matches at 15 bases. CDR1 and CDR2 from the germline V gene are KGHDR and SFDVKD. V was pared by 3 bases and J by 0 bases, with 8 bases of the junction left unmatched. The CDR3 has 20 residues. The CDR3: CATSDPGLAGGRSSYNEQFF. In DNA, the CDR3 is TGTGCCACCAGTGATCCGGGACTAGCGGGAGGCCGTAGCTCCTACAATGAGCAGTTCTTC.

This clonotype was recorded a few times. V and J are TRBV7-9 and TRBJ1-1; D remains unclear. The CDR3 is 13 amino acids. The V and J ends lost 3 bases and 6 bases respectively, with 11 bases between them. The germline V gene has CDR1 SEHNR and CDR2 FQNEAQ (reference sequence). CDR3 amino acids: CASSFQDLSEAFF. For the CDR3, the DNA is TGTGCCAGCAGCTTCCAGGACCTATCTGAAGCTTTCTTT.

The CDR3 loop reads CASSQPLERKYGYTF. The CDR3 DNA follows: TGCGCCAGCAGCCAACCCCTCGAAAGGAAATATGGCTACACCTTC. This chain links TRBV4-1 with TRBJ1-2; D gene unclear. The CDR3 length is 15 residues. The V end was cut by 2 bases, the J end by 5 bases, with 15 bases between. Looked up from germline, CDR1 is MGHRA and CDR2 is YSYEKL.

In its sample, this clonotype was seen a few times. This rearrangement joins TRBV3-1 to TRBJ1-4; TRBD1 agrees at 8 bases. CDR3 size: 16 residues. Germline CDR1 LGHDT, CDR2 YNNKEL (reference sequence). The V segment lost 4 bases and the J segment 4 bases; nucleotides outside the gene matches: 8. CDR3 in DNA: TGTGCCAGCAGCCTCAAGGGGACAGGAGATAATGAAAAACTGTTTTTT. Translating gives CASSLKGTGDNEKLFF.

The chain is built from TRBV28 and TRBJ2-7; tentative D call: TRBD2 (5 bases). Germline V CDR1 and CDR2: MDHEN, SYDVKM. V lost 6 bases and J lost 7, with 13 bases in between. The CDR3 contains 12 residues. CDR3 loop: CASRPTTREQYF. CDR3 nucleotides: TGTGCCAGCAGACCCACCACTAGGGAGCAGTACTTC. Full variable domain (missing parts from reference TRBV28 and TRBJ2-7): DVKVTQSSRYLVKRTGEKVFLECVQDMDHENMFWYRQDPGLGLRLIYFSYDVKMKEKGDIPEGYSVSREKKERFSLILESASTNQTSMYLCASRPTTREQYFGPGTRLTVT.

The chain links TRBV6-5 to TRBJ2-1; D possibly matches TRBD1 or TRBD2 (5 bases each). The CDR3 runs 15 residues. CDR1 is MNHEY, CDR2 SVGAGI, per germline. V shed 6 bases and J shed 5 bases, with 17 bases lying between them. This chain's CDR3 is CASSPFGTRDNEQFF. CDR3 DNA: TGTGCCAGCAGCCCCTTCGGGACCAGGGACAATGAGCAGTTCTTC.

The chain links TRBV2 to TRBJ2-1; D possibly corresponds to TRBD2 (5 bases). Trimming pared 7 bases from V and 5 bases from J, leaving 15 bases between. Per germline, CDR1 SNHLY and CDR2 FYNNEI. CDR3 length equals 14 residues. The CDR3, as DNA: TGTGCCAGCATTCCGGGAATCCCCCACAATGAGCAGTTCTTC. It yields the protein CASIPGIPHNEQFF.

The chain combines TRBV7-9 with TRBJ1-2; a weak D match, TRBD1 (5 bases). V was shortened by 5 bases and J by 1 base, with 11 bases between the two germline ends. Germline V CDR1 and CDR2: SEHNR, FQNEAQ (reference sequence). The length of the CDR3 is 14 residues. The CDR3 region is CASSTQGVNYGYTF. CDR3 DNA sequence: TGTGCCAGCAGCACCCAAGGGGTTAACTATGGCTACACCTTC.

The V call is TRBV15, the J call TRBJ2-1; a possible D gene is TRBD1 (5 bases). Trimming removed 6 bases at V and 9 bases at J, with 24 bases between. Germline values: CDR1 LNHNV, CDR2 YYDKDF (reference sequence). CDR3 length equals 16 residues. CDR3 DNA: TGTGCCACCAGAACATCCAGGGAATCTAAACGCGGTGAGCAGTTCTTC. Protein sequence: CATRTSRESKRGEQFF. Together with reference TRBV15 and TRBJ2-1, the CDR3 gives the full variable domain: DAMVIQNPRYQVTQFGKPVTLSCSQTLNHNVMYWYQQKSSQAPKLLFHYYDKDFNNEADTPDNFQSRRPNTSFCFLDIRSPGLGDTAMYLCATRTSRESKRGEQFFGPGTRLTVL.

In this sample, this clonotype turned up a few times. DNA of the CDR3: TGTGCCAGCAGCCTCCTTAGCGGGGTTCACACCGGGGAGCTGTTTTTT. Its translation is CASSLLSGVHTGELFF. This chain joins TRBV7-9 and TRBJ2-2, with 8 bases aligning to TRBD2. Losses at the gene ends were 5 bases for V and 3 bases for J; bases not matched to a gene: 8. From germline, CDR1 is SEHNR and CDR2 FQNEAQ (reference sequence). The CDR3 contains 16 residues.

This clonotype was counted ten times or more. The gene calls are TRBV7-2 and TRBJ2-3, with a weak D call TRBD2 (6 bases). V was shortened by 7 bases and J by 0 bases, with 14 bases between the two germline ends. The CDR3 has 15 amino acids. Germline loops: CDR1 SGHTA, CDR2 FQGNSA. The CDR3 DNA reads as TGTGCCAGCACCCGTCGAAGCGGGAGCACAGATACGCAGTATTTT. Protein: CASTRRSGSTDTQYF.

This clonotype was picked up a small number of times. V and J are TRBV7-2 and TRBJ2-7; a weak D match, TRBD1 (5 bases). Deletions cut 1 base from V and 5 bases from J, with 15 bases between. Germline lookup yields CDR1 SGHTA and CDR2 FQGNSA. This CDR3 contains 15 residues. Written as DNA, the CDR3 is TGTGCCAGCAGCTTAGAGGCAGGGCCTACCCACGAGCAGTACTTC. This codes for CASSLEAGPTHEQYF. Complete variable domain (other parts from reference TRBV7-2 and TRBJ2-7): GAGVSQSPSNKVTEKGKDVELRCDPISGHTALYWYRQSLGQGLEFLIYFQGNSAPDKSGLPSDRFSAERTGGSVSTLTIQRTQQEDSAVYLCASSLEAGPTHEQYFGPGTRLTVT.

CDR3 region: CSAQMGGQPQHF. Here the CDR3 DNA reads TGCAGTGCCCAGATGGGCGGTCAGCCCCAGCATTTT. The gene calls are TRBV20-1 and TRBJ1-5, with no clear D. Germline V CDR1 and CDR2: DFQATT, SNEGSKA (reference sequence). With 6 bases removed from V and 6 bases from J, the gap between germline ends came to 12 bases. CDR3 length equals 12 residues.

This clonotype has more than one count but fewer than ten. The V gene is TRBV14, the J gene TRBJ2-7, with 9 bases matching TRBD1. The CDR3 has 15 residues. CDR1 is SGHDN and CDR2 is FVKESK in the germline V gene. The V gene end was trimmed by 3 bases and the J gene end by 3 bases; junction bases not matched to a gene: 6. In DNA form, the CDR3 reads TGTGCCAGCAGCCAGATGCCGGGACAGGGCTACGAGCAGTACTTC. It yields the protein CASSQMPGQGYEQYF.

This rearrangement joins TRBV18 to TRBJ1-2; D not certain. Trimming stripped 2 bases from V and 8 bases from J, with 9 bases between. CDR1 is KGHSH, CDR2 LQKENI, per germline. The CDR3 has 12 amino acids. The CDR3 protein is CASSPDVSGYTF. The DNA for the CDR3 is TGTGCCAGCTCACCAGATGTTTCGGGCTACACCTTC. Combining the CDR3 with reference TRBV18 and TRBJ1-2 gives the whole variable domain NAGVMQNPRHLVRRRGQEARLRCSPMKGHSHVYWYRQLPEEGLKFMVYLQKENIIDESGMPKERFSAEFPKEGPSILRIQQVVRGDSAAYFCASSPDVSGYTFGSGTRLTVV.

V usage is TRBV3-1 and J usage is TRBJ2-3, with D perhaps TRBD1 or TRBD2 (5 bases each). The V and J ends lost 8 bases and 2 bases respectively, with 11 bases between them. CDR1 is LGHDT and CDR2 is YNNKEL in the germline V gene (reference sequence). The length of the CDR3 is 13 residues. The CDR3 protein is CASGGAYTDTQYF. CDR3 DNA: TGTGCCAGCGGGGGAGCCTACACAGATACGCAGTATTTT.

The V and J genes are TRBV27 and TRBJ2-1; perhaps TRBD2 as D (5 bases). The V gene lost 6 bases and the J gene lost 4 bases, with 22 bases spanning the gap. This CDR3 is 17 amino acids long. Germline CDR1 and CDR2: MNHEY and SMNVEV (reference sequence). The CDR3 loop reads CASSQRSGKVTYNEQFF. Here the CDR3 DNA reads TGTGCCAGCAGCCAAAGGTCGGGGAAGGTAACATACAATGAGCAGTTCTTC.

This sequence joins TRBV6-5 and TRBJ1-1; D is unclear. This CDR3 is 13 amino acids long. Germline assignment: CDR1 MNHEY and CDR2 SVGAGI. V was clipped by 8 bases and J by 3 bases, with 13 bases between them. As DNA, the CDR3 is TGTGCCAGCCACCTGAGGAGGGACACTGAAGCTTTCTTT. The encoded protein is CASHLRRDTEAFF.

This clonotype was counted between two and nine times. For the CDR3, the DNA is TGTGCCAGCAGCTCAGGACTAGCGGGAGCTACGCAGTATTTT. This sequence encodes CASSSGLAGATQYF. The chain is built from TRBV7-3 and TRBJ2-3; the match to TRBD2 covers 13 bases. The germline V gene encodes CDR1 SGHTA and CDR2 FQGTGA. The CDR3 sequence is 14 residues long. V was pared by 4 bases and J by 8 bases, with 3 bases of the junction left unmatched.

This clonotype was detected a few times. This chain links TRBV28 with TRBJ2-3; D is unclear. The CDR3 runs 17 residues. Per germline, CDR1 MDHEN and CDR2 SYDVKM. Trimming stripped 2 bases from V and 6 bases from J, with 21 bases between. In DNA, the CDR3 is TGTGCCAGCAGTTTAAAGCCGCCGACCGCACCTTTGGATACGCAGTATTTT. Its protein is CASSLKPPTAPLDTQYF.

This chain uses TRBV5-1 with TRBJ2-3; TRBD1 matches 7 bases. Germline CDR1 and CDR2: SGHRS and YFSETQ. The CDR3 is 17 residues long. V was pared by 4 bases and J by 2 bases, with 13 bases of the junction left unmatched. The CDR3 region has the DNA TGCGCCAGCAGCCCGCGAGGTGGGACAGTCCTCACAGATACGCAGTATTTT. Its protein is CASSPRGGTVLTDTQYF.

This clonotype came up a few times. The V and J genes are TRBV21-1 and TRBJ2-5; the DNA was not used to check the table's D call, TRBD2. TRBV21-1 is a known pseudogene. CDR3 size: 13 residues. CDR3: CASGAGGSETQYF. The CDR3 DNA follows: TGTGCCAGCGGCGCAGGAGGGTCTGAGACCCAGTACTTC.

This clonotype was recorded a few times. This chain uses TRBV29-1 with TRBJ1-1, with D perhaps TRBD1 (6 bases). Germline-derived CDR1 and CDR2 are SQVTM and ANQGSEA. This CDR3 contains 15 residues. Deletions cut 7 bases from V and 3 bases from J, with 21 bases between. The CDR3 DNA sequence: TGCAGCGCCAGACAGGACCCCCATCCGGACACTGAAGCTTTCTTT. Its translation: CSARQDPHPDTEAFF.

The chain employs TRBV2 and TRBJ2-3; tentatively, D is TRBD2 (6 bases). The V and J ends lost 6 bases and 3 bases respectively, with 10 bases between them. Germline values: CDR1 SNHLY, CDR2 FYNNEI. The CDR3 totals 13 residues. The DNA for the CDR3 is TGTGCCAGCAGGCGGGGAACTACAGATACGCAGTATTTT. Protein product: CASRRGTTDTQYF.